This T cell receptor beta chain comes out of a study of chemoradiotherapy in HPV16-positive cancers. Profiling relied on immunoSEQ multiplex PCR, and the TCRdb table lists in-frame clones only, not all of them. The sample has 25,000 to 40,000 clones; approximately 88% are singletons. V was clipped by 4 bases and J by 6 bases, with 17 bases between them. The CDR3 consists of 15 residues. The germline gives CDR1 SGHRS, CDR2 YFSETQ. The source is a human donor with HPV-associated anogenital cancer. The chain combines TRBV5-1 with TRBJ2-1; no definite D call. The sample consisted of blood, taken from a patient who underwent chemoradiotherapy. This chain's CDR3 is CASSGSLPRSNEQFF. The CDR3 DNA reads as TGCGCCAGCAGCGGATCACTTCCCCGGAGCAATGAGCAGTTCTTC.